This entry concerns a single T cell receptor beta chain. The antigen is undetermined. The sample is drawn from a study of breast tumors, draining lymph nodes, adjacent tissues. The lymph nodes were axillary draining lymph nodes from breast cancer patients. Study results and caveats: The lymph node origin of tumor T cells was framed as consistent with a hypothesis, not demonstrated.

TCRdb re-analysed the multiplex PCR reads in MiXCR, keeping a single row per CDR3 protein. Counted here are about 200,000 distinct CDR3 sequences, approximately 31% occurring once; the ten biggest clones make up 4% to 4.5%. The TCR originated in a female donor with breast cancer. Some clones in this sample may be carry-over from other donors' samples. The sequencing sample was made of axillary lymph node tissue.

CDR3 sequence reads: CASSLIGQNEQYF. The DNA for the CDR3 is TGTGCCAGCAGCTTAATTGGACAGAACGAGCAGTACTTC. The chain carries TRBV11-2 and TRBJ2-7, with D perhaps TRBD1 (6 bases). The CDR3 covers 13 residues. Germline values: CDR1 SGHAT, CDR2 FQNNGV. The ends were cut back, 2 bases at V and 5 bases at J, with 10 bases in the middle.